This section outlines one T cell receptor (beta chain) sequence together with its context. What it recognizes is unknown. These data originate in a study of shared clonotypes between healthy human individuals. The repertoire was sequenced with immunoSEQ multiplex PCR; TCRdb's copy has only in-frame clones and lacks some. The sample carries about 2 million clones, about 95% recorded once. Regarding the study as a whole: Memory subsets had estimated richness that was generally smaller than that of naive subsets.

Looked up from germline, CDR1 is PRHDT and CDR2 is FYEKMQ (reference sequence). This CDR3 is built from 11 residues. V lost 8 bases and J 3 bases, leaving 6 bases between the germline ends. Terminally differentiated effector memory CD45RA+ cells were excluded from the naive CD8 cells, which were CD45RO-negative and positively selected for CCR7. Specimen: naive CD8+ T cells sorted from blood. This clonotype originated in a man younger than 30 in good health. The genes are TRBV13 and TRBJ2-3, with TRBD2 as a possible D gene (6 bases). The CDR3 DNA is TGTGCCAGCGGAGGGACAGATACGCAGTATTTT. This gives the protein CASGGTDTQYF.